What follows describes a single T cell receptor (beta chain). Its cognate antigen is unknown. These data originate in a study of cytomegalovirus exposure and HLA in healthy donors. CDR1 and CDR2 from the germline V gene are KGHSH and LQKENI. The CDR3 consists of 14 residues. Losses at the gene ends were 3 bases for V and 6 bases for J; bases not matched to a gene: 4. PCR used 60 Vbeta primers and 13 Jbeta primers. Some clones are missing from TCRdb's copy, which holds only in-frame ones; the method was immunoSEQ multiplex PCR. Found here are some 170,000 clones, about four fifths of them singletons; the top ten hold approximately 5%. Whole-study results and caveats: Later analysis reportedly placed an Asian-associated ancestry cluster below the approximately 650-donor mean in N-insertions. Being productive about 90% or about 30% of the time was typical of most TCR beta V segments in an earlier analysis. It was in a later analysis that TCR association rates were seen to vary by HLA locus, highest for DRB1 and lowest for HLA-C.

The receptor comes from a woman aged 18 to 35 in good health and CMV-seropositive. The chain uses TRBV18 and TRBJ1-5; the match to TRBD1 covers 8 bases. The material sequenced was PBMCs. CDR3 loop: CASSPKDRAQPQHF. The CDR3, as DNA: TGTGCCAGCTCACCTAAGGACAGGGCTCAGCCCCAGCATTTT.